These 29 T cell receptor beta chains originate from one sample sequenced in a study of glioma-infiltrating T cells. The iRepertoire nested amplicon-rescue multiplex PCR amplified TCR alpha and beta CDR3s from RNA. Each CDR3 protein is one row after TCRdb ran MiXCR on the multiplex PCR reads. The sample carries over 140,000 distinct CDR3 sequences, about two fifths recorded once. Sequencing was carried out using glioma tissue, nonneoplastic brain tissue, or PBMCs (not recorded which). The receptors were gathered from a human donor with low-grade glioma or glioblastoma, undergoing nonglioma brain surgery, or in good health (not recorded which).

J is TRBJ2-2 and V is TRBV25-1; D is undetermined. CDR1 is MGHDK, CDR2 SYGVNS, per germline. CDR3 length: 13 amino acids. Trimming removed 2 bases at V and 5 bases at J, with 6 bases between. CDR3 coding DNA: TGTGCCAGCAGTGAAGAAAATACCGGGGAGCTGTTTTTT. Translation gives CASSEENTGELFF.

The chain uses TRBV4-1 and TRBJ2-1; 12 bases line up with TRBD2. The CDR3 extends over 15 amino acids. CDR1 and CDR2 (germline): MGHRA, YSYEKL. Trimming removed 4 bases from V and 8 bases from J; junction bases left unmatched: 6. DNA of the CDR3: TGCGCCAGCAGCCCCAGACTAGCGGGAGTCTATGAGCAGTTCTTC. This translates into CASSPRLAGVYEQFF.

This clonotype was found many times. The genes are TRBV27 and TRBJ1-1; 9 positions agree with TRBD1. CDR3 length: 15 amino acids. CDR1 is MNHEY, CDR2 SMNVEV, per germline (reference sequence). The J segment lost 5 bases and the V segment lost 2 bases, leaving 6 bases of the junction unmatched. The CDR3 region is CASSLQTGGDTEAFF. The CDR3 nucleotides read TGTGCCAGCAGTTTACAGACAGGGGGTGATACTGAAGCTTTCTTT.

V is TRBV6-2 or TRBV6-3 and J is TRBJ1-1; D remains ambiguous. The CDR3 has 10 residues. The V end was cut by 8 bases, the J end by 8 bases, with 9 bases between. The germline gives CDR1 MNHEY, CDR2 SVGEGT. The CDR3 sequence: CASRQGEAFF. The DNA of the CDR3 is TGTGCCAGCCGACAAGGGGAAGCTTTCTTT.

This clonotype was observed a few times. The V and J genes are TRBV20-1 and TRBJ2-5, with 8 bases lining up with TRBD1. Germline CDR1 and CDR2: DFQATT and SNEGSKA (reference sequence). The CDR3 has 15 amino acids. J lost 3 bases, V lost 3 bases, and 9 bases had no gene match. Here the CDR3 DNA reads TGCAGTGCTAGGTTGAAAGGGACAGGAAAAGAGACCCAGTACTTC. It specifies CSARLKGTGKETQYF.

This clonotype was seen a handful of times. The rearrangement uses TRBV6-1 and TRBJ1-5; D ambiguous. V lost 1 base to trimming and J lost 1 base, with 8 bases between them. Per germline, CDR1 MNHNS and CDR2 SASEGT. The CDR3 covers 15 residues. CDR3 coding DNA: TGTGCCAGCAGTGAAGAAGGGTCGAGCAATCAGCCCCAGCATTTT. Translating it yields CASSEEGSSNQPQHF.

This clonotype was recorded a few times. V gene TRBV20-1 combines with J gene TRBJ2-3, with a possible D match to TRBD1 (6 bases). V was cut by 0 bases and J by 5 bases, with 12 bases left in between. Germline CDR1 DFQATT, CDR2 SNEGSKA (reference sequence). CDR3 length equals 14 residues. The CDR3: CSARETGRIDTQYF. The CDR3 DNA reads TGCAGTGCTAGAGAGACAGGTCGAATAGATACGCAGTATTTT.

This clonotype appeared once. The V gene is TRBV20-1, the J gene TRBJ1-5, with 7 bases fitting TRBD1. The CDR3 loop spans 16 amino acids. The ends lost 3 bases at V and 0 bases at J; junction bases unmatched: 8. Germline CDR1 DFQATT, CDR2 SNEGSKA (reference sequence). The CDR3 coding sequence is TGCAGTGCTAGTAGGGACAGTAAATATAGCAATCAGCCCCAGCATTTT. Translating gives CSASRDSKYSNQPQHF.

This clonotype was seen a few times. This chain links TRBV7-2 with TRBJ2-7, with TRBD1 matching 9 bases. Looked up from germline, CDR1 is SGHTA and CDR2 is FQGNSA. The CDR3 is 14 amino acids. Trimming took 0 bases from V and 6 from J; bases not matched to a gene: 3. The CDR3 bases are TGTGCCAGCAGCTTAGCGGACAGGGGTCTCGAGCAGTACTTC. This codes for CASSLADRGLEQYF.

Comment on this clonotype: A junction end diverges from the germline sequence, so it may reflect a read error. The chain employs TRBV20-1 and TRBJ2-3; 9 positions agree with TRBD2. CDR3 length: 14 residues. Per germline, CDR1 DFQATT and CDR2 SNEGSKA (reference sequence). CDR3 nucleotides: TGCAGTGCTAGTAGGCGGGAGGGCACATATACGCAGTATTTT. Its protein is CSASRREGTYTQYF.

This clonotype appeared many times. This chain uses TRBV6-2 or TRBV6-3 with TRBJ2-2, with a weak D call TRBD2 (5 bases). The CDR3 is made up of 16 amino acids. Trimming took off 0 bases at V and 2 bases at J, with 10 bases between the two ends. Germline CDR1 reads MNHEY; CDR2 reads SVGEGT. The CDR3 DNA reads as TGTGCCAGCAGTTACTCGTTTCGGACTAACACCGGGGAGCTGTTTTTT. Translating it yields CASSYSFRTNTGELFF.

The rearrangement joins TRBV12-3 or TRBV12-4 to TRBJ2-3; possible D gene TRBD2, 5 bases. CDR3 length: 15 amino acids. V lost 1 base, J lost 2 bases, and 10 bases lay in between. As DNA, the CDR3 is TGTGCCAGCAGTTTAGGACCAGCGGCCACAGATACGCAGTATTTT. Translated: CASSLGPAATDTQYF.

The CDR3 sequence: CASRRQGMAGELFF. The DNA for the CDR3 is TGTGCCAGCAGGAGACAGGGGATGGCCGGGGAGCTGTTTTTT. V usage is TRBV28 and J usage is TRBJ2-2, with TRBD1 matching 8 bases. Germline-derived CDR1 and CDR2 are MDHEN and SYDVKM. V dropped 6 bases and J dropped 6; count of bases not matched to a gene: 6. The CDR3 is made up of 14 amino acids.

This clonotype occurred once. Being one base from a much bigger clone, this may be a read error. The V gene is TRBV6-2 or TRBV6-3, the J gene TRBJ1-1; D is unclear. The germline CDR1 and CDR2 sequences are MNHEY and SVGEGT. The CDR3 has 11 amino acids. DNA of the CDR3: TGTGCCACCAGTTACCGGTACGAAGCTTTCTTT. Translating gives CATSYRYEAFF.

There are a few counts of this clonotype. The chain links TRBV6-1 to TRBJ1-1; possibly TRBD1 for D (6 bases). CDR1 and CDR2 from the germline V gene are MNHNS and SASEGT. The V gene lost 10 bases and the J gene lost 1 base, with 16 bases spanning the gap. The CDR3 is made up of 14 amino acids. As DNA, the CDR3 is TGTGCCATCAAGGCGGGGGCGCAGAACACTGAAGCTTTCTTT. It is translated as CAIKAGAQNTEAFF.

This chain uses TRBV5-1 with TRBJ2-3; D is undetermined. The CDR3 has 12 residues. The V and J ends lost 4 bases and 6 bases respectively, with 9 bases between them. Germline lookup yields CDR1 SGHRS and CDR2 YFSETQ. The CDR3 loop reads CASSLIRDTQYF. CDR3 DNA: TGCGCCAGCAGCCTCATTAGGGATACGCAGTATTTT. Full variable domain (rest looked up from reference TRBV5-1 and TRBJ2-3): KAGVTQTPRYLIKTRGQQVTLSCSPISGHRSVSWYQQTPGQGLQFLFEYFSETQRNKGNFPGRFSGRQFSNSRSEMNVSTLELGDSALYLCASSLIRDTQYFGPGTRLTVL.

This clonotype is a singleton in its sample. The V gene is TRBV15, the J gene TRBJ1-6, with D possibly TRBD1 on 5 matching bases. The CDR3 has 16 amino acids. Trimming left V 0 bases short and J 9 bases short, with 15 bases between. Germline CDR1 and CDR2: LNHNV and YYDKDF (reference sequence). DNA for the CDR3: TGTGCCACCAGCAGAGATGCGCCAGGGAATAGTTCACCCCTCCACTTT. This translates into CATSRDAPGNSSPLHF. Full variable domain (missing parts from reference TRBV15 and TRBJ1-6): DAMVIQNPRYQVTQFGKPVTLSCSQTLNHNVMYWYQQKSSQAPKLLFHYYDKDFNNEADTPDNFQSRRPNTSFCFLDIRSPGLGDTAMYLCATSRDAPGNSSPLHFGNGTRLTVT.

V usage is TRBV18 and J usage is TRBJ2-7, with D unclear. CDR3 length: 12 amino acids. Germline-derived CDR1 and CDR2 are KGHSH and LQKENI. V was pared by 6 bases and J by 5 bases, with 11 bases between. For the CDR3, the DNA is TGTGCCAGCTCCCCCCCCGAGGACGAGCAGTACTTC. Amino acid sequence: CASSPPEDEQYF.

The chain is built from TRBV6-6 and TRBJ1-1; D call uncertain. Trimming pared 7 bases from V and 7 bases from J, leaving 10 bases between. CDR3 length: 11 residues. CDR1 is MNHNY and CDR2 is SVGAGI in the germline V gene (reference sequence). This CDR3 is CASKLRGEAFF. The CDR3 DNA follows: TGTGCCAGCAAACTCCGGGGTGAAGCTTTCTTT.

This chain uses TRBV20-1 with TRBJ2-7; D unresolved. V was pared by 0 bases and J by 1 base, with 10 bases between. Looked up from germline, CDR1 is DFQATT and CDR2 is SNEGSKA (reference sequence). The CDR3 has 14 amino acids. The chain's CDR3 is CSARDLPSSYEQYF. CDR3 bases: TGCAGTGCTAGAGATCTGCCCAGTTCCTACGAGCAGTACTTC.

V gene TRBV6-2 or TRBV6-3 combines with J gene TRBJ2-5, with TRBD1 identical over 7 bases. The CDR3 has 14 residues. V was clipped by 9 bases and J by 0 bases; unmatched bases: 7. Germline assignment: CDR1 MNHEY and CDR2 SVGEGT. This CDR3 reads CASYGTEHQETQYF. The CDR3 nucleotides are TGTGCCAGTTACGGGACAGAACACCAAGAGACCCAGTACTTC.

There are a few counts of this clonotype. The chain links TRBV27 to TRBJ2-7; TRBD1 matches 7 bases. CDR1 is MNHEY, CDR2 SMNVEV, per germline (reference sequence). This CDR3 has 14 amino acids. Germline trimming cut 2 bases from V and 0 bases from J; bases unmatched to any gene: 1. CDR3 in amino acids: CASSLGDSSYEQYF. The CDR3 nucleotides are TGTGCCAGCAGTTTAGGGGACAGCTCCTACGAGCAGTACTTC.

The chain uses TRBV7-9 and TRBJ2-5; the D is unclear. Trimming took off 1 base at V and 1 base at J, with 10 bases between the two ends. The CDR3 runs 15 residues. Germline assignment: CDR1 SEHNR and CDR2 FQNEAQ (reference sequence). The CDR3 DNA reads TGTGCCAGCAGCTTAGATTTGGTACTCCAAGAGACCCAGTACTTC. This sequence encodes CASSLDLVLQETQYF.

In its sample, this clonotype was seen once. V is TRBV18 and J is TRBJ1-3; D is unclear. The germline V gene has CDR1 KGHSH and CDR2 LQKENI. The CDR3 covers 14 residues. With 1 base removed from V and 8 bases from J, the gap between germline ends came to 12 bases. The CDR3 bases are TGTGCCAGCTCACCACAAGACTCGAGTTACACCATATATTTT. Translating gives CASSPQDSSYTIYF.

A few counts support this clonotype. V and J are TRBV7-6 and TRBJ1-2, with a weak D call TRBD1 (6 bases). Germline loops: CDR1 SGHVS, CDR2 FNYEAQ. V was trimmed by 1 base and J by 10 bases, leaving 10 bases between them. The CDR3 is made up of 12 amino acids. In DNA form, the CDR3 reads TGTGCCAGCAGCTTAGATCAGGGGCCCTACACCTTC. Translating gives CASSLDQGPYTF. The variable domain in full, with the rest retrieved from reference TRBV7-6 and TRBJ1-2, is GAGVSQSPRYKVTKRGQDVALRCDPISGHVSLYWYRQALGQGPEFLTYFNYEAQQDKSGLPNDRFSAERPEGSISTLTIQRTEQRDSAMYRCASSLDQGPYTFGSGTRLTVV.

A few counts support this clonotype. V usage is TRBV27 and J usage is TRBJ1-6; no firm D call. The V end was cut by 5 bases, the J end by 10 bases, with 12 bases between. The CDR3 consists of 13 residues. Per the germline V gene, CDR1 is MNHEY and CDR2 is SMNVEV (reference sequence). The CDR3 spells CASSLRPDSPLHF. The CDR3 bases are TGTGCCAGCAGTCTCCGTCCCGACTCACCCCTCCACTTT.

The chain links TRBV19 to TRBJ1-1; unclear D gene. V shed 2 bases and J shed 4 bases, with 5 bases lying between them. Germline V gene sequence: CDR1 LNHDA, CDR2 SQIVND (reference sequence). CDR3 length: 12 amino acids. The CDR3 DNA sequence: TGTGCCAGTAGTATAAGTAGCACTGAAGCTTTCTTT. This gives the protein CASSISSTEAFF.

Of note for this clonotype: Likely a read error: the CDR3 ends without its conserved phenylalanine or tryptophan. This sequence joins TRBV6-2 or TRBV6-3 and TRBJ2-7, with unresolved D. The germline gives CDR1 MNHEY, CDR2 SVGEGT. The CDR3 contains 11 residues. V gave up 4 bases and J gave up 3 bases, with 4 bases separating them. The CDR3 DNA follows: TGTGCCAGCAGTTTCAACTACGAGCAGTACTTG. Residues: CASSFNYEQYL.

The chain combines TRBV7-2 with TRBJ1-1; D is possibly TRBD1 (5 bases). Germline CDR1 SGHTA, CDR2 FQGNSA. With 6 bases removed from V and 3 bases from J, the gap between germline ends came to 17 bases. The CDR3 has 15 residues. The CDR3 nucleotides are TGTGCCAGCAGAAAAAGTCCAATGGGGGACACTGAAGCTTTCTTT. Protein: CASRKSPMGDTEAFF.